This T cell receptor beta chain was found in a study of radiation and T cells in renal cell carcinoma. At the level of the study: Nephrectomy followed 15 Gy stereotactic body radiation by 4 weeks.

This clone was counted a few times. Specified time point: baseline pretreatment blood. Documented treatment: 15 Gy SBRT to primary tumor, nephrectomy 4 weeks later. Clear cell pathology was present in this patient's renal cell carcinoma. Produced via immunoSEQ multiplex PCR; TCRdb's table is partial and in-frame only. The sample includes about 160,000 clones, around 90% seen only once; the top ten take roughly 4%. Trimming cost V 7 bases and J 1 base, with 14 bases left between them. Germline lookup yields CDR1 SGHRS and CDR2 YFSETQ. This CDR3 is 14 amino acids long. The receptor was derived from a woman aged 65 to 85 with renal cell carcinoma. The material sequenced was blood, taken from a patient whose treatment included radiotherapy and nephrectomy. The rearrangement uses TRBV5-1 and TRBJ1-1; D is unresolved. The CDR3 reads CASFPKGTNTEAFF. The CDR3 DNA reads TGCGCCAGCTTTCCAAAGGGAACGAACACTGAAGCTTTCTTT. The full variable domain, with the rest looked up from reference TRBV5-1 and TRBJ1-1, is KAGVTQTPRYLIKTRGQQVTLSCSPISGHRSVSWYQQTPGQGLQFLFEYFSETQRNKGNFPGRFSGRQFSNSRSEMNVSTLELGDSALYLCASFPKGTNTEAFFGQGTRLTVV.